This TCR beta chain is from a study of T cell changes during pregnancy in multiple sclerosis. TCRdb keeps only in-frame clones here, not all; method: immunoSEQ multiplex PCR. The table has roughly 75,000 clones, roughly 92% seen once. V lost 6 bases and J lost 7; bases outside the gene matches: 11. Germline CDR1 SEHNR, CDR2 FQNEAQ (reference sequence). The CDR3 runs 15 residues. J is TRBJ2-7 and V is TRBV7-9, with 11 bases fitting TRBD2. The sequence came from a female donor in good health, enrolled as a control in a pregnancy study. The sequences come from peripheral blood, collected in the third trimester of pregnancy. The CDR3 nucleotides are TGTGCCAGCAGTCTAGCGGGAGGCCGGGCTGGGGAGCAGTACTTC. This encodes CASSLAGGRAGEQYF.